This TCR beta chain is drawn from a study of blood T cell repertoires in COVID-19. About the study: Acute and convalescent COVID-19 specimens originated in the United States, Italy and Spain. T cells, B-cell-depleted T cells, or PBMCs provided the cDNA or gDNA that served as material.

Study processing details: Counts of nucleated cells, estimated from reference gene primer amplification, were obtained. Sequencing used immunoSEQ multiplex PCR; TCRdb keeps in-frame clones, though not all of them. The V and J calls and clone size were taken over from that table, and D and trimming were inferred from the DNA. Counted here are under 300,000 clones, 89% occurring once; the ten biggest clones make up 0.94%. Germline CDR1 SGHTA, CDR2 FQGTGA. CDR3 size: 16 residues. Germline trimming cut 3 bases from V and 6 bases from J; bases unmatched to any gene: 7. The rearrangement links TRBV7-3 to TRBJ2-1, with TRBD2 identical over 11 bases. Sequenced sample: peripheral blood. This TCR was recovered from a woman aged 40 to 50 who had recovered from COVID-19. The CDR3 DNA is TGTGCCAGCAGCTTGGAACCGGGACTAGCGGCCAATGAGCAGTTCTTC. As protein: CASSLEPGLAANEQFF.